The T cell receptor beta chain under discussion was sequenced for a study of blood T cell repertoires in COVID-19. Germline CDR1 and CDR2: SEHNR and FQNEAQ (reference sequence). Germline trimming cut 5 bases from V and 2 bases from J; bases unmatched to any gene: 11. The CDR3 totals 18 residues. Profiled with immunoSEQ multiplex PCR; TCRdb holds only in-frame clones, not every one. The sample has approximately 220,000 clones, about four fifths seen once. The V and J genes are TRBV7-9 and TRBJ2-3, with 12 bases fitting TRBD2. The clonotype comes from a woman aged 60-75 years with acute or convalescent COVID-19. Sequencing was done on a sample of peripheral blood. CDR3 in DNA: TGTGCCAGCAGCAGTGCTGCTAGCGGGGGGGCGTTCACAGATACGCAGTATTTT. Translated: CASSSAASGGAFTDTQYF.